The subject of this entry is one TCR beta chain. What it binds is not known. The data were obtained in a study of siplizumab effects on memory and regulatory T cells. Study conclusions and caveats: Phenotypic classification as naive or memory proved unattainable for roughly 75-96% of proliferating CD4+ or CD8+ clones.

Assay: immunoSEQ multiplex PCR; the TCRdb copy retains only in-frame clones and omits some. This sample has nearly 85,000 clones; roughly 90% occur once, and the top ten carry over 1.5%. This TCR was sampled from a human donor in good health. The sequenced sample was Tregs sorted from blood.

CDR3 in DNA: TGTGCCAGCAGCTTGGGGGATAGGGAGACCCAGTACTTC. Translating it yields CASSLGDRETQYF. The chain combines TRBV11-2 with TRBJ2-5, with D possibly called TRBD1 or TRBD2 (5 bases each). CDR1 SGHAT and CDR2 FQNNGV come from the germline V gene. Trimming cost V 3 bases and J 5 bases, with 10 bases left between them. This CDR3 spans 13 amino acids.